This is a list of T cell receptor beta chains from one sample in a study of OX40 agonist ivuxolimab in advanced cancers. Method: immunoSEQ multiplex PCR; TCRdb's copy keeps in-frame clones and lacks some. The data contain around 100,000 clones, about 88% of them seen just once; the ten biggest clones take up approximately 0.16%. The sample was CD4+ or CD8+ T cells sorted from blood, taken in a trial of the OX40 agonist ivuxolimab. These receptor sequences come from an adult with an advanced solid tumor such as melanoma, head and neck, liver or kidney cancer. CDR3s include the opening cysteine and the closing phenylalanine or tryptophan. Fields, in order: V gene, J gene, D gene, CDR3 protein, CDR3 DNA. The D gene is left open where the match is weak.

V: TRBV6-6
J: TRBJ1-6
D: TRBD1
CDR3: CASNRDPGQGFSPLHF
DNA: TGTGCCAGCAATCGAGATCCGGGACAGGGTTTTTCACCCCTCCACTTT

V: TRBV27
J: TRBJ2-3
D: NA
CDR3: CASSLGGSLRPSTDTQYF
DNA: TGTGCCAGCAGTTTAGGAGGGTCCCTACGCCCTAGCACAGATACGCAGTATTTT

V: TRBV6-5
J: TRBJ1-1
D: NA
CDR3: CASSRTGFGAFF
DNA: TGTGCCAGCAGTCGTACGGGGTTTGGAGCTTTCTTT

V: TRBV5-1
J: TRBJ2-1
D: TRBD2
CDR3: CASSTGGGRVEYNEQFF
DNA: TGCGCCAGCAGCACTGGCGGCGGGAGGGTCGAATACAATGAGCAGTTCTTC

V: TRBV29-1
J: TRBJ2-1
D: NA
CDR3: CSVALYNEQFF
DNA: TGCAGCGTTGCCCTTTACAATGAGCAGTTCTTC

V: TRBV18
J: TRBJ1-2
D: TRBD1
CDR3: CASSPASGTGAGYTF
DNA: TGTGCCAGCTCACCAGCTTCCGGGACAGGGGCCGGCTACACCTTC

V: TRBV5-1
J: TRBJ2-2
D: NA
CDR3: CASSLVTWDTGELFF
DNA: TGCGCCAGCAGCTTGGTGACGTGGGACACCGGGGAGCTGTTTTTT

V: TRBV9
J: TRBJ2-2
D: TRBD1
CDR3: CASSATQGANTGELFF
DNA: TGTGCCAGCAGCGCCACGCAGGGGGCAAACACCGGGGAGCTGTTTTTT

V: TRBV10-3
J: TRBJ2-3
D: NA
CDR3: CATGGVSTDTQYF
DNA: TGTGCCACCGGAGGAGTTAGCACAGATACGCAGTATTTT

V: TRBV30
J: TRBJ2-1
D: TRBD2
CDR3: CAWSPPRGGGLGEQFF
DNA: TGTGCCTGGAGCCCCCCTCGGGGCGGGGGGCTAGGTGAGCAGTTCTTC

V: TRBV7-2
J: TRBJ1-1
D: TRBD1
CDR3: CASSSPGQGRVIGTEAFF
DNA: TGTGCCAGCAGCTCCCCGGGACAGGGCAGGGTTATTGGCACTGAAGCTTTCTTT

V: TRBV28
J: TRBJ1-5
D: NA
CDR3: CASSLSRGLGPQHF
DNA: TGTGCCAGCAGTTTAAGTCGTGGATTGGGCCCCCAGCATTTT